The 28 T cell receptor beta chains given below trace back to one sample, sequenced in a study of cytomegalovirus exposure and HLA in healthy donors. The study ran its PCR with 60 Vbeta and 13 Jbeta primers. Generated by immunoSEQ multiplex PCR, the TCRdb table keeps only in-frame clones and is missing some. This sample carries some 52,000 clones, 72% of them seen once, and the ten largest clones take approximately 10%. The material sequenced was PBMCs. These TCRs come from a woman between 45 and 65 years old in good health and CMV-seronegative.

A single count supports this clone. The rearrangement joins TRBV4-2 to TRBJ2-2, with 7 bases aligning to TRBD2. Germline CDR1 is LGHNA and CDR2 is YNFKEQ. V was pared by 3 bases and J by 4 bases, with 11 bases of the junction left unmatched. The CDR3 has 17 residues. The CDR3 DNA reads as TGTGCCAGCAGCCAGGAAAGCCGACTAGCACCCACCGGGGAGCTGTTTTTT. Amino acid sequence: CASSQESRLAPTGELFF.

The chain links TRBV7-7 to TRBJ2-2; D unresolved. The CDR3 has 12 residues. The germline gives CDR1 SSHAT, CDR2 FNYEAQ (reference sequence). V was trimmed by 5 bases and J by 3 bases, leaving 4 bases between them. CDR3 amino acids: CASSLYTGELFF. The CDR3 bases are TGTGCCAGCAGCCTCTACACCGGGGAGCTGTTTTTT.

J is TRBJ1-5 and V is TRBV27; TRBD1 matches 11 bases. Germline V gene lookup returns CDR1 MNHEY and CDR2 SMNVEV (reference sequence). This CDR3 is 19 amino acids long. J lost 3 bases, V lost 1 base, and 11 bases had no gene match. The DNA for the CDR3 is TGTGCCAGCAGTTTATTAGGACAGGGGGCCGGGACGCTCAATCAGCCCCAGCATTTT. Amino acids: CASSLLGQGAGTLNQPQHF.

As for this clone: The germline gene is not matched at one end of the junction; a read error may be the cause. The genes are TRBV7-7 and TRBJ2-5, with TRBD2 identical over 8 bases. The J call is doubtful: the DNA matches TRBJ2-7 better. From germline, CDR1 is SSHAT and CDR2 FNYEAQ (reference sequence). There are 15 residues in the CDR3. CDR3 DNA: TGTGCTAGCAGCCCCCAACTAGCGGACTCCTACGAGCAGTACTTC. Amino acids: CASSPQLADSYEQYF.

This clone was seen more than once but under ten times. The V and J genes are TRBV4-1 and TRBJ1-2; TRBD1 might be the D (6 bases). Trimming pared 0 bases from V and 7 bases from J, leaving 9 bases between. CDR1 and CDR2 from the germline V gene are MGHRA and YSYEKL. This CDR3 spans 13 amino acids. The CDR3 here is CASSQEGALGYTF. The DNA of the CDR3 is TGCGCCAGCAGCCAAGAGGGGGCGCTTGGCTACACCTTC.

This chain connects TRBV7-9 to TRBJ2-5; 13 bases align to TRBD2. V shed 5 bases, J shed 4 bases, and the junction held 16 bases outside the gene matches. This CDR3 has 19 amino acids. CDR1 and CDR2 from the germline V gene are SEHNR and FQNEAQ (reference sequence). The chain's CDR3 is CASSLTRWTSGSSVETQYF. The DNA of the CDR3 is TGTGCCAGCAGCCTAACGAGGTGGACTAGCGGGAGCTCGGTAGAGACCCAGTACTTC.

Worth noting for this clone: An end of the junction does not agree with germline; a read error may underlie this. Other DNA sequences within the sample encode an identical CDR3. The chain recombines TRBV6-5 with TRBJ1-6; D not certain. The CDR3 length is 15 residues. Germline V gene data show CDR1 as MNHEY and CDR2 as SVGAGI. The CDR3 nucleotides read TGCGCCGTCAAAATTGGGCCTGGGGAGAATTCACCCCTCCACTTT. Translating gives CAVKIGPGENSPLHF.

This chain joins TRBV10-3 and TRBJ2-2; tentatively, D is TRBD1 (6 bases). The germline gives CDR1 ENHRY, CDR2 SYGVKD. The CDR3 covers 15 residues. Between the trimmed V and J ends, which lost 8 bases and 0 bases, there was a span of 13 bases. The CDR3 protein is CAIGDKNANTGELFF. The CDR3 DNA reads TGTGCCATCGGGGACAAGAACGCGAACACCGGGGAGCTGTTTTTT.

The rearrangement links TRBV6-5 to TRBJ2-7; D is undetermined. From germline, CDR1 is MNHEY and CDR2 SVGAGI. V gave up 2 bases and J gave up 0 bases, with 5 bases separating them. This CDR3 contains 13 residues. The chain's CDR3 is CASSYTLSYEQYF. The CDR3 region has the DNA TGTGCCAGCAGTTACACTCTCTCCTACGAGCAGTACTTC.

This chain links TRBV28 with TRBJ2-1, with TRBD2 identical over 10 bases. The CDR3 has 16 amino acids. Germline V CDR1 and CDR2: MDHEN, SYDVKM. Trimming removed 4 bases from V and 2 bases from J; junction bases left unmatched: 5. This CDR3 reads CASSSSGRAAYNEQFF. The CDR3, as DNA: TGTGCCAGCAGTTCGAGCGGGAGGGCCGCCTACAATGAGCAGTTCTTC.

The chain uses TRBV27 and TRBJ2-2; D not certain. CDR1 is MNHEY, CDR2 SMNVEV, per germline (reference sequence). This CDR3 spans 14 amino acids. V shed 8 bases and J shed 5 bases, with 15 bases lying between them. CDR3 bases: TGTGCCAGCTTCCCTTCCGGCAGGACCGGGGAGCTGTTTTTT. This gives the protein CASFPSGRTGELFF.

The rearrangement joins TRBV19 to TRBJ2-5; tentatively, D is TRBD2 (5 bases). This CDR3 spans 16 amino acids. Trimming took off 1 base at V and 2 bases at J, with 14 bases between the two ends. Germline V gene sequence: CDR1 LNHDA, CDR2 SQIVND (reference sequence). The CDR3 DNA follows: TGTGCCAGTAGTATAGTGGTTCGAGCGGAGCAAGAGACCCAGTACTTC. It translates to CASSIVVRAEQETQYF.

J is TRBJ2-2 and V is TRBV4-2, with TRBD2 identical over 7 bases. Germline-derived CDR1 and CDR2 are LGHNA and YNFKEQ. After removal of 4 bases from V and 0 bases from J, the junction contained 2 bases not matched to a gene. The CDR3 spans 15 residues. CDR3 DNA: TGTGCCAGCAGCCGGGACTACTCGAACACCGGGGAGCTGTTTTTT. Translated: CASSRDYSNTGELFF.

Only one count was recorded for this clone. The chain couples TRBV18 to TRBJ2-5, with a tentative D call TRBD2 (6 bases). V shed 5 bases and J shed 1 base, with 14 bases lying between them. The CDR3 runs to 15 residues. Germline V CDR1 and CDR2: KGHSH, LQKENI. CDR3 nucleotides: TGTGCCAGCTCATCACTCCACGGGGGCCAAGAGACCCAGTACTTC. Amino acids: CASSSLHGGQETQYF. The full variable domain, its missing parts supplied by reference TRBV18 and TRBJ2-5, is NAGVMQNPRHLVRRRGQEARLRCSPMKGHSHVYWYRQLPEEGLKFMVYLQKENIIDESGMPKERFSAEFPKEGPSILRIQQVVRGDSAAYFCASSSLHGGQETQYFGPGTRLLVL.

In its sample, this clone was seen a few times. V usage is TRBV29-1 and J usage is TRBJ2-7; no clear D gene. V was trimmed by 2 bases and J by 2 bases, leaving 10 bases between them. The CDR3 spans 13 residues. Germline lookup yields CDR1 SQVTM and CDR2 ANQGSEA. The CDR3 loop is CSVELPNTYEQYF. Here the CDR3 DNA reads TGCAGCGTTGAACTACCTAATACCTACGAGCAGTACTTC.

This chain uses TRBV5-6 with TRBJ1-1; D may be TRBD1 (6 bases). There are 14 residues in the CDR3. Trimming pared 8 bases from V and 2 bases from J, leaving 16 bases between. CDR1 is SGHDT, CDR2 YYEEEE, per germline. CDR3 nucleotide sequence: TGTGCCAGTCACGAACAGGGTTTCAACACTGAAGCTTTCTTT. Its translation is CASHEQGFNTEAFF.

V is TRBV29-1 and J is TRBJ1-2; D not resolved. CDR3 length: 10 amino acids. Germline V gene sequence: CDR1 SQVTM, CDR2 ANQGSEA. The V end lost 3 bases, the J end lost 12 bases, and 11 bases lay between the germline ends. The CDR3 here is CSVDRNRHTF. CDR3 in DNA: TGCAGCGTTGATAGAAACCGCCACACCTTC.

Written as DNA, the CDR3 is TGTGCCAGCAGCTTGCTGGGACAGGGAAATCAGCCCCAGCATTTT. Its protein product is CASSLLGQGNQPQHF. The chain combines TRBV7-2 with TRBJ1-5; 9 bases match TRBD1. This CDR3 is built from 15 residues. Germline CDR1 and CDR2: SGHTA and FQGNSA. Losses at the gene ends were 3 bases for V and 4 bases for J; bases not matched to a gene: 4.

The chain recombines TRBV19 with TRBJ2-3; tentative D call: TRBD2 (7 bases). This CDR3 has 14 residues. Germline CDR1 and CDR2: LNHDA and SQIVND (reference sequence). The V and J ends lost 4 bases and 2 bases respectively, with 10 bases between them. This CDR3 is CASSKAGHTDTQYF. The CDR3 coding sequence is TGTGCCAGTAGTAAAGCGGGACACACAGATACGCAGTATTTT.

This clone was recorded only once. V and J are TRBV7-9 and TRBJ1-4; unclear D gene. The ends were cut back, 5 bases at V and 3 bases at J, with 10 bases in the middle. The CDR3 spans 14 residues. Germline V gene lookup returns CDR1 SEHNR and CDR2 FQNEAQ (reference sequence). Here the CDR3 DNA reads TGTGCCAGCAGCCGCGGCATGGCTAATGAAAAACTGTTTTTT. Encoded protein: CASSRGMANEKLFF.

The CDR3 nucleotides are TGTGCCAGCAGCTTAGATCCTCACAATGAGCAGTTCTTC. Translation gives CASSLDPHNEQFF. The rearrangement links TRBV11-2 to TRBJ2-1; D remains ambiguous. V was pared by 0 bases and J by 5 bases, with 5 bases between. This CDR3 contains 13 residues. Germline loops: CDR1 SGHAT, CDR2 FQNNGV.

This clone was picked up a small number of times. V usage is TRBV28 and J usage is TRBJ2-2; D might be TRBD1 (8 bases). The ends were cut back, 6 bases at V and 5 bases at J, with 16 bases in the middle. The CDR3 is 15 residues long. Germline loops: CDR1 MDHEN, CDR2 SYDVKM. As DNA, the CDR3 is TGTGCCAGCAGGGGGGGGACAGGCGTTACCGGGGAGCTGTTTTTT. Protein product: CASRGGTGVTGELFF.

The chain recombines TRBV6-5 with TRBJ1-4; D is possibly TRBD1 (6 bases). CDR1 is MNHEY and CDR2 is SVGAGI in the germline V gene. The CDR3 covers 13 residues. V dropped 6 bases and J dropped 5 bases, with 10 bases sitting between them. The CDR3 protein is CASRDSGNEKLFF. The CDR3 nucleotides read TGTGCCAGCAGGGACAGCGGAAATGAAAAACTGTTTTTT.

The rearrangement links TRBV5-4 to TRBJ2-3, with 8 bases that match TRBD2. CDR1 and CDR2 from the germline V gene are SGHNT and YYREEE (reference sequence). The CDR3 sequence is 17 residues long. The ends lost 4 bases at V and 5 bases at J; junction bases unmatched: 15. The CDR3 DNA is TGTGCCAGCAGCAAAGGGGGAGCGGGGGTGAAATTAGATACGCAGTATTTT. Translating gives CASSKGGAGVKLDTQYF. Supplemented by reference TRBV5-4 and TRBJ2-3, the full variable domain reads ETGVTQSPTHLIKTRGQQVTLRCSSQSGHNTVSWYQQALGQGPQFIFQYYREEENGRGNFPPRFSGLQFPNYSSELNVNALELDDSALYLCASSKGGAGVKLDTQYFGPGTRLTVL.

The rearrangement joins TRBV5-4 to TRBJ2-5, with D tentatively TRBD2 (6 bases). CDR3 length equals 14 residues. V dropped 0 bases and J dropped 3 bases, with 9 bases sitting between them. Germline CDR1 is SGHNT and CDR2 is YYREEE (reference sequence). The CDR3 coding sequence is TGTGCCAGCAGCTTGGGTGCTAGCGAAGAGACCCAGTACTTC. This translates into CASSLGASEETQYF. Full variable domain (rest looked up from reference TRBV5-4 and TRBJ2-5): ETGVTQSPTHLIKTRGQQVTLRCSSQSGHNTVSWYQQALGQGPQFIFQYYREEENGRGNFPPRFSGLQFPNYSSELNVNALELDDSALYLCASSLGASEETQYFGPGTRLLVL.

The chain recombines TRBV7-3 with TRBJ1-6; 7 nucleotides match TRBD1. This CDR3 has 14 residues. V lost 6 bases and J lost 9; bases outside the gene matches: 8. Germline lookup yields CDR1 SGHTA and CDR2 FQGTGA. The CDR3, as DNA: TGTGCCAGCAGTCAACAGGGGAATGGTTCACCCCTCCACTTT. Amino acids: CASSQQGNGSPLHF.

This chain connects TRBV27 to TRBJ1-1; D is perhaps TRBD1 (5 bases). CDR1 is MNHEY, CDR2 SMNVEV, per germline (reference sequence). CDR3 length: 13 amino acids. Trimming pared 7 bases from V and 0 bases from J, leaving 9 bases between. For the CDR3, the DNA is TGTGCCAGCATGGGGGGGATGAACACTGAAGCTTTCTTT. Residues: CASMGGMNTEAFF.

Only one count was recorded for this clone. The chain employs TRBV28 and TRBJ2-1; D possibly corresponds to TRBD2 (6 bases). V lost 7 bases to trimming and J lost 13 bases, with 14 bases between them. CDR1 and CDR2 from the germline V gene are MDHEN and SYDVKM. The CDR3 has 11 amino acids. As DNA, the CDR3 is TGTGCCAGCAATATCGGGGGACTTCAGTTCTTC. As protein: CASNIGGLQFF.